A selection of T cell receptor beta chains follows, all from one sample in a study of memory CD4+ T cells and cytomegalovirus serostatus. Clones were read by immunoSEQ multiplex PCR, and TCRdb kept only the in-frame ones, dropping some. Of around 84,000 clones listed, around 80% were seen once; the top ten hold roughly 0.85%. What was sequenced was memory CD4+ T cells from blood. The receptors were sampled from an adult in good health and CMV-seronegative. The CDR3 runs from the conserved cysteine through the conserved F or W. Fields, in order: CDR3 protein, V gene, J gene.

CDR3: CASSLGGRSNEQFF; V: TRBV11-3; J: TRBJ2-1
CDR3: CASSMESENSPLHF; V: TRBV19; J: TRBJ1-6
CDR3: CASSSETADSYNEQFF; V: TRBV7-9; J: TRBJ2-1
CDR3: CAWSVLSRGTDTQYF; V: TRBV30; J: TRBJ2-3
CDR3: CASSLGGTGVNEQFF; V: TRBV5-6; J: TRBJ2-1
CDR3: CASSLGLAGGQETQYF; V: TRBV5-4; J: TRBJ2-5
CDR3: CSATPGALDEQYF; V: TRBV29-1; J: TRBJ2-7
CDR3: CASKDDRFSGNTIYF; V: TRBV19; J: TRBJ1-3
CDR3: CASSFRASGNTIYF; V: TRBV5-6; J: TRBJ1-3
CDR3: CARPPQGSEHGYTF; V: TRBV30; J: TRBJ1-2
CDR3: CASSLFGLTYQPQHF; V: TRBV5-6; J: TRBJ1-5
CDR3: CASSAEGQGAGELFF; V: TRBV9; J: TRBJ2-2
CDR3: CASSLEGSGGPDTQYF; V: TRBV5-1; J: TRBJ2-3
CDR3: CASSLTGGTEAFF; V: TRBV5-1; J: TRBJ1-1
CDR3: CASSQGVGRADYGYTF; V: TRBV4-2; J: TRBJ1-2
CDR3: CASSLVAGPNQPQHF; V: TRBV7-2; J: TRBJ1-5
CDR3: CAWSGGNAYEQYF; V: TRBV30; J: -
CDR3: CASSLGGGPYQPQHF; V: TRBV28; J: TRBJ1-5
CDR3: CASSLLAGDTDTQYF; V: TRBV5-6; J: TRBJ2-3
CDR3: CASSFLAGGPSHSSDTQYF; V: TRBV11-2; J: TRBJ2-3
CDR3: CASSLSGTGGTEAFF; V: TRBV7-3; J: TRBJ1-1